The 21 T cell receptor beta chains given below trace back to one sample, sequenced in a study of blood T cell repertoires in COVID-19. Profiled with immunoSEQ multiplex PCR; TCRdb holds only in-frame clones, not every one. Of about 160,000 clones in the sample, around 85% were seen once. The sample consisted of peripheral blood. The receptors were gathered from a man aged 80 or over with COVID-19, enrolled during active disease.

Here the CDR3 reads CASSPSGSLYGYTF. The CDR3 nucleotides are TGTGCCAGTAGTCCGTCGGGGTCCCTCTATGGCTACACCTTC. The chain combines TRBV19 with TRBJ1-2; no firm D call. The germline V and J ends were trimmed by 5 bases and 4 bases, with 14 bases remaining between them. Germline lookup yields CDR1 LNHDA and CDR2 SQIVND (reference sequence). The CDR3 is 14 residues long. Based on the CDR3 plus reference TRBV19 and TRBJ1-2, the full variable domain is DGGITQSPKYLFRKEGQNVTLSCEQNLNHDAMYWYRQDPGQGLRLIYYSQIVNDFQKGDIAEGYSVSREKKESFPLTVTSAQKNPTAFYLCASSPSGSLYGYTFGSGTRLTVV.

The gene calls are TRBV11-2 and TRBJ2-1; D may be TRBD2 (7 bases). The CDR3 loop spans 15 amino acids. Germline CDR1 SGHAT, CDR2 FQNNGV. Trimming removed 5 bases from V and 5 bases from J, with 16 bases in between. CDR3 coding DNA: TGTGCCAGCAGCCTTGGGGGGGCCCAGGACAATGAGCAGTTCTTC. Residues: CASSLGGAQDNEQFF. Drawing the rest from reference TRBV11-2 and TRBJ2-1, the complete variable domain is EAGVAQSPRYKIIEKRQSVAFWCNPISGHATLYWYQQILGQGPKLLIQFQNNGVVDDSQLPKDRFSAERLKGVDSTLKIQPAKLEDSAVYLCASSLGGAQDNEQFFGPGTRLTVL.

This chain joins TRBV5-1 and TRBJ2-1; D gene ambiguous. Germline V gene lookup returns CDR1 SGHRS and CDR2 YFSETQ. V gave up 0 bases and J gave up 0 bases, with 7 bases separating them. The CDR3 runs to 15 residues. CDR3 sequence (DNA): TGCGCCAGCAGCTTGGTGGGCAGCTCCTACAATGAGCAGTTCTTC. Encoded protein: CASSLVGSSYNEQFF.

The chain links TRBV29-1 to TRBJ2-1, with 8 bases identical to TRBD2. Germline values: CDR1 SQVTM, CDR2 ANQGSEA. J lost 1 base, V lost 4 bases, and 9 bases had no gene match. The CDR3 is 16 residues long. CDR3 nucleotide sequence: TGCAGCGTTGCCGAGCGGGGGCCCGTTTCCTACAATGAGCAGTTCTTC. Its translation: CSVAERGPVSYNEQFF.

The CDR3 is CASNHRDRAAYGYTF. The DNA of the CDR3 is TGTGCCAGCAATCACCGGGACAGGGCGGCCTATGGCTACACCTTC. The rearrangement links TRBV5-6 to TRBJ1-2, with 9 bases matching TRBD1. J gave up 4 bases and V 6 bases, and 10 bases lay outside the gene matches. This CDR3 is built from 15 residues. Germline loops: CDR1 SGHDT, CDR2 YYEEEE.

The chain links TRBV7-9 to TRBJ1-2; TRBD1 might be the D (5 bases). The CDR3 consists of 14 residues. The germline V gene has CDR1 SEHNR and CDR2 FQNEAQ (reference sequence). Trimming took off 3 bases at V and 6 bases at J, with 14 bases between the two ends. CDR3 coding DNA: TGTGCCAGCAGCTTTAGTTTGCGGGGGGATGGCTACACCTTC. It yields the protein CASSFSLRGDGYTF.

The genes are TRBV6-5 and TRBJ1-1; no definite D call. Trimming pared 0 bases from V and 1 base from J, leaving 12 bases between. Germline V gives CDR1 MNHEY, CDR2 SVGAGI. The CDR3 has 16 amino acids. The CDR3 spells CASSYSYRRGNTEAFF. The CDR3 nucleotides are TGTGCCAGCAGTTACTCGTATCGGAGAGGGAACACTGAAGCTTTCTTT.

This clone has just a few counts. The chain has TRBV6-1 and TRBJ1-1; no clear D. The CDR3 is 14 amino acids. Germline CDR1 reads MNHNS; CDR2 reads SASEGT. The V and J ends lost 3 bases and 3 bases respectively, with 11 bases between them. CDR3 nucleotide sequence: TGTGCCAGCAGTGAGAGCCGGCGGGACACTGAAGCTTTCTTT. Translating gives CASSESRRDTEAFF.

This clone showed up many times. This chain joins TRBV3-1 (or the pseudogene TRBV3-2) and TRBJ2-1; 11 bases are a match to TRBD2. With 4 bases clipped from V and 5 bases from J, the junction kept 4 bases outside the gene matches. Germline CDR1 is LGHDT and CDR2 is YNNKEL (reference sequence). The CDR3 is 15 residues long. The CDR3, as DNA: TGTGCCAGCAGCCCCCCGGGACTAGCGGACAATGAGCAGTTCTTC. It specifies CASSPPGLADNEQFF.

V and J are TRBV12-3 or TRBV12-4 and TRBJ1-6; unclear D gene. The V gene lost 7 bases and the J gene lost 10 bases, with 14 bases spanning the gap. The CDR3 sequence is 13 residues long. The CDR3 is CASMRPGLSPLHF. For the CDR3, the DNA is TGTGCCAGCATGCGCCCGGGGTTGTCACCCCTCCACTTT.

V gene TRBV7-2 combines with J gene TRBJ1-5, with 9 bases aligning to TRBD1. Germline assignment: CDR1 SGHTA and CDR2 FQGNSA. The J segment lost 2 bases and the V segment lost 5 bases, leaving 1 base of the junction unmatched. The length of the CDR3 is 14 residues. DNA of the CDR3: TGTGCCAGCAGCGGGACAGGGCGCAATCAGCCCCAGCATTTT. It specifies CASSGTGRNQPQHF.

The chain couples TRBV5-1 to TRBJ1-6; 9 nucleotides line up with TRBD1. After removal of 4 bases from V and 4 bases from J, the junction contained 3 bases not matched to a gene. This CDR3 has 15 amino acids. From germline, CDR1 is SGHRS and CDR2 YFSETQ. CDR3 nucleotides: TGCGCCAGCAGCCTACAGGGGGCATATAATTCACCCCTCCACTTT. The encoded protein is CASSLQGAYNSPLHF.

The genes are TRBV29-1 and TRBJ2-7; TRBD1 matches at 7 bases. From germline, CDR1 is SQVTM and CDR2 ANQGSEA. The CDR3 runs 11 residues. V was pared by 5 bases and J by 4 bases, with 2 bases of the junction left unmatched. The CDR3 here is CSVNRGYEQYF. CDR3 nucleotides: TGCAGCGTTAACAGGGGTTACGAGCAGTACTTC.

In DNA, the CDR3 is TGTGCCAGCGGAGTGCTACAGGCTAACTATGGCTACACCTTC. Encoded protein: CASGVLQANYGYTF. The gene calls are TRBV2 and TRBJ1-2; D possibly corresponds to TRBD1 (5 bases). Germline CDR1 reads SNHLY; CDR2 reads FYNNEI. With 8 bases removed from V and 0 bases from J, the gap between germline ends came to 13 bases. The CDR3 has 14 residues.

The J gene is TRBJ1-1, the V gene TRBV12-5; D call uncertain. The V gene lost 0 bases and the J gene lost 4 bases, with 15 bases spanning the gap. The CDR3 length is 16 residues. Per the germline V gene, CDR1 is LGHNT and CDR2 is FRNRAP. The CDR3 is CASGLVGPLIGTEAFF. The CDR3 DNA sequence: TGTGCTAGTGGTTTGGTGGGCCCCCTCATCGGCACTGAAGCTTTCTTT.

CDR3: CASSFDRAYNEQFF. CDR3 sequence (DNA): TGTGCCAGCAGCTTCGACAGGGCCTACAATGAGCAGTTCTTC. The rearrangement uses TRBV7-3 and TRBJ2-1; 7 nucleotides line up with TRBD1. This CDR3 comprises 14 residues. V shed 3 bases and J 2 bases; nucleotides not matched to a gene: 1. CDR1 SGHTA and CDR2 FQGTGA come from the germline V gene.

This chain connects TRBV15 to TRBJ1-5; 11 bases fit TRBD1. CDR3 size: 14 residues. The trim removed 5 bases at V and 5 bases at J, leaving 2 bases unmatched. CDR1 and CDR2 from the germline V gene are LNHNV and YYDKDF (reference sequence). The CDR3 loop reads CATSRTGGYQPQHF. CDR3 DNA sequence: TGTGCCACCAGCCGGACAGGGGGCTATCAGCCCCAGCATTTT.

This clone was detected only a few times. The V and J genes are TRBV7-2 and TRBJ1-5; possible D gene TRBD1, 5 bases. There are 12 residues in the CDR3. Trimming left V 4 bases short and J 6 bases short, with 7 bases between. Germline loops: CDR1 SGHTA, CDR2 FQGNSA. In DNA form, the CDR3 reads TGTGCCAGCAGCTCCCAGGGTCAGCCCCAGCATTTT. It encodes CASSSQGQPQHF.

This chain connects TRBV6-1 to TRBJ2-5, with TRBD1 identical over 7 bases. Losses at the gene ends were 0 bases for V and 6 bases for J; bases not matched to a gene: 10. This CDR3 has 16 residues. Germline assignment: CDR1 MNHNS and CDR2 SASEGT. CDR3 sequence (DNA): TGTGCCAGCAGTGAAGCGCCGTTAACAGGGGCGAAGACCCAGTACTTC. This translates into CASSEAPLTGAKTQYF.

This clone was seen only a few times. The CDR3 bases are TGTGCCAGCAGTGAAGGGACAGGGGGATCACCCCTCCACTTT. This translates into CASSEGTGGSPLHF. The J gene is TRBJ1-6, the V gene TRBV6-1; 10 bases map to TRBD1. The CDR3 has 14 residues. Germline V lookup: CDR1 MNHNS, CDR2 SASEGT. V gave up 1 base and J gave up 10 bases; unmatched junction bases: 1.

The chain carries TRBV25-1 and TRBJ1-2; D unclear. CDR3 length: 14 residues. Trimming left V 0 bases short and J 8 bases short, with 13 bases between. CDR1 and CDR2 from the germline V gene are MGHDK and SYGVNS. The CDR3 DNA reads TGTGCCAGCAGTGAATATAGAGGCAGAGGGGGCTACACCTTC. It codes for CASSEYRGRGGYTF.